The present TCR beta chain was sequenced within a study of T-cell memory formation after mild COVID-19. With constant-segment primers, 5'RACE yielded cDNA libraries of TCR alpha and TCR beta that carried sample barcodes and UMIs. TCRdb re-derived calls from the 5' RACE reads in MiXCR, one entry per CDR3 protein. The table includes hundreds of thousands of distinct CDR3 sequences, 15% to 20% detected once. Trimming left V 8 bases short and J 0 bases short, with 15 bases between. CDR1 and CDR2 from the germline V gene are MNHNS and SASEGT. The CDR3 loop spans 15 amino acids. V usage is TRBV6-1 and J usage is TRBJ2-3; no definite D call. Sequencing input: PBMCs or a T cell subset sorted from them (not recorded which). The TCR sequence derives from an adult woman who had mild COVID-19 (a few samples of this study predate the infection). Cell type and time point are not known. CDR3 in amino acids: CASSQSIRSTDTQYF. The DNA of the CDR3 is TGTGCCAGCTCACAATCCATTAGAAGCACAGATACGCAGTATTTT.